The TCR beta chain under discussion was sequenced for a study of CD8 T cells in Susac syndrome. With random hexamers, reverse transcription was performed on about 0.5 to 1 ug of RNA. The method of amplification for TCR beta CDR3 was immunoSEQ multiplex PCR, covering 54 Vbeta and 13 Jbeta. One entry per CDR3 protein results from TCRdb running MiXCR on the immunoSEQ multiplex PCR reads. The sample has 150,000 to 200,000 distinct CDR3 sequences; roughly 96% are singletons. The CDR3 extends over 13 amino acids. CDR1 and CDR2 (germline): LNHNV, YYDKDF (reference sequence). Trimming removed 1 base at V and 5 bases at J, with 8 bases between. This clonotype came up once.

The chain has TRBV15 and TRBJ2-5, with D possibly being TRBD1 or TRBD2 (5 bases each). The source of this sequence is a human donor with multiple sclerosis. Source material: CD4+ T cells from PBMCs. The CDR3 loop reads CATSRAWGETQYF. The CDR3 coding sequence is TGTGCCACCAGCAGAGCCTGGGGGGAGACCCAGTACTTC. The variable domain in full, with the rest retrieved from reference TRBV15 and TRBJ2-5, is DAMVIQNPRYQVTQFGKPVTLSCSQTLNHNVMYWYQQKSSQAPKLLFHYYDKDFNNEADTPDNFQSRRPNTSFCFLDIRSPGLGDTAMYLCATSRAWGETQYFGPGTRLLVL.